The 30 T cell receptor beta chains below come from one sample, sequenced in a study of blood T cell repertoires in COVID-19. This table comes from immunoSEQ multiplex PCR, and its TCRdb copy is limited to in-frame clones, with some not included. The table lists over 100,000 clones, 79% of them singletons. Sequenced input: peripheral blood. The receptors come from a woman at least 80 years old with acute or convalescent COVID-19.

The CDR3 here is CASTTQRGNEQFF. Here the CDR3 DNA reads TGTGCCAGCACCACCCAACGGGGCAATGAGCAGTTCTTC. The chain carries TRBV2 and TRBJ2-1, with D possibly being TRBD2 (5 bases). Per germline, CDR1 SNHLY and CDR2 FYNNEI. The CDR3 extends over 13 amino acids. Between the trimmed V and J ends, which lost 7 bases and 6 bases, there was a span of 13 bases.

This clone has a handful of counts. This chain links TRBV4-3 with TRBJ2-7; 9 bases align to TRBD1. J lost 3 bases, V lost 2 bases, and 11 bases had no gene match. The CDR3 loop spans 17 amino acids. In germline, CDR1 is LGHNA, CDR2 YSLEER. CDR3 region: CASSQSYTGTGLYEQYF. The DNA for the CDR3 is TGCGCCAGCAGCCAATCTTATACCGGGACAGGGCTCTACGAGCAGTACTTC.

The rearrangement uses TRBV5-4 and TRBJ1-2, with D maybe TRBD1 (6 bases). The CDR3 is 14 residues long. Germline CDR1 reads SGHNT; CDR2 reads YYREEE (reference sequence). Trimming left V 2 bases short and J 3 bases short, with 11 bases between. DNA of the CDR3: TGTGCCAGCAGCTTTGGGGGGGGCGACTATGGCTACACCTTC. This sequence encodes CASSFGGGDYGYTF.

This clone is a singleton in its sample. This chain links TRBV19 with TRBJ1-1, with 8 bases aligning to TRBD1. In germline, CDR1 is LNHDA, CDR2 SQIVND (reference sequence). V was pared by 5 bases and J by 5 bases, with 7 bases of the junction left unmatched. This CDR3 comprises 14 residues. CDR3 amino acids: CASSASGGRTEAFF. CDR3 nucleotide sequence: TGTGCCAGTAGTGCCTCAGGGGGCCGTACTGAAGCTTTCTTT.

V gene TRBV10-3 combines with J gene TRBJ2-2; possibly TRBD1 for D (6 bases). The CDR3 spans 15 residues. Trimming removed 0 bases at V and 7 bases at J, with 12 bases between. Germline CDR1 and CDR2: ENHRY and SYGVKD. For the CDR3, the DNA is TGTGCCATCAGTGAGTCGCTTAGGGGGAACGGGGAGCTGTTTTTT. It codes for CAISESLRGNGELFF.

This chain links TRBV18 with TRBJ1-4; 8 nucleotides line up with TRBD1. The germline V gene has CDR1 KGHSH and CDR2 LQKENI. This CDR3 is built from 16 residues. V lost 1 base, J lost 8 bases, and 9 bases stayed unmatched. The CDR3 sequence is CASSPLGQGKNEKLFF. CDR3 nucleotides: TGTGCCAGCTCACCACTTGGACAGGGAAAAAACGAAAAACTGTTTTTT.

CDR3 sequence reads: CASSLGAFGELFF. CDR3 DNA sequence: TGTGCCAGCAGCTTAGGCGCATTCGGGGAGCTGTTTTTT. This sequence joins TRBV7-9 and TRBJ2-2; D remains ambiguous. This CDR3 is 13 amino acids long. The V gene lost 1 base and the J gene lost 7 bases, with 7 bases spanning the gap. The germline V gene encodes CDR1 SEHNR and CDR2 FQNEAQ (reference sequence).

The genes are TRBV29-1 and TRBJ2-1; maybe TRBD2 (5 bases). The CDR3 is 13 residues long. V was trimmed by 5 bases and J by 6 bases, leaving 14 bases between them. Germline V gene lookup returns CDR1 SQVTM and CDR2 ANQGSEA. The CDR3 protein is CSVSATRGNEQFF. CDR3 nucleotide sequence: TGCAGCGTTTCTGCGACCCGGGGCAATGAGCAGTTCTTC.

The chain has TRBV7-9 and TRBJ1-6; D ambiguous. The V and J ends lost 5 bases and 2 bases respectively, with 13 bases between them. This CDR3 has 16 amino acids. The germline CDR1 and CDR2 sequences are SEHNR and FQNEAQ (reference sequence). The DNA of the CDR3 is TGTGCCAGCAGCCCCGGGTCCGGGACCTATAATTCACCCCTCCACTTT. Translated, it gives CASSPGSGTYNSPLHF.

This chain connects TRBV5-1 to TRBJ1-1; weak D call: TRBD1 (5 bases). CDR1 and CDR2 from the germline V gene are SGHRS and YFSETQ. The CDR3 is 15 amino acids. The V gene lost 0 bases and the J gene lost 5 bases, with 14 bases spanning the gap. The CDR3 here is CASSLEGAVRTEAFF. The CDR3 DNA is TGCGCCAGCAGCTTGGAAGGGGCGGTGAGGACTGAAGCTTTCTTT. Complete variable domain (other parts from reference TRBV5-1 and TRBJ1-1): KAGVTQTPRYLIKTRGQQVTLSCSPISGHRSVSWYQQTPGQGLQFLFEYFSETQRNKGNFPGRFSGRQFSNSRSEMNVSTLELGDSALYLCASSLEGAVRTEAFFGQGTRLTVV.

The rearrangement joins TRBV4-3 to TRBJ1-1; D is possibly TRBD1 (5 bases). V was clipped by 0 bases and J by 2 bases, with 16 bases between them. CDR1 LGHNA and CDR2 YSLEER come from the germline V gene. The CDR3 has 17 amino acids. CDR3: CASSQDSVRQFNTEAFF. In nucleotides, the CDR3 is TGCGCCAGCAGCCAAGACTCTGTTAGACAGTTTAACACTGAAGCTTTCTTT.

This chain links TRBV6-5 with TRBJ1-1; possible D gene TRBD1, 5 bases. CDR3 length: 13 amino acids. The germline CDR1 and CDR2 sequences are MNHEY and SVGAGI. The ends were cut back, 6 bases at V and 2 bases at J, with 10 bases in the middle. The CDR3 spells CASSRQFNTEAFF. As DNA, the CDR3 is TGTGCCAGCAGCAGACAGTTTAACACTGAAGCTTTCTTT.

This chain joins TRBV7-2 and TRBJ2-1, with 8 bases lining up with TRBD2. With V trimmed by 5 bases and J by 3 bases, 12 bases remained unmatched. From germline, CDR1 is SGHTA and CDR2 FQGNSA. CDR3 length: 17 residues. The CDR3 DNA reads as TGTGCCAGCAGCACTACCACCCTAGCGGGTTTCTACAATGAGCAGTTCTTC. It translates to CASSTTTLAGFYNEQFF.

The V gene is TRBV27, the J gene TRBJ1-5, with 7 bases identical to TRBD1. Germline lookup yields CDR1 MNHEY and CDR2 SMNVEV (reference sequence). The CDR3 contains 17 residues. Trimming cost V 6 bases and J 0 bases; bases outside gene matches: 11. The CDR3 DNA follows: TGTGCCAGCAGCCCCTACTACGGGACAGATAGCAATCAGCCCCAGCATTTT. This codes for CASSPYYGTDSNQPQHF.

V usage is TRBV30 and J usage is TRBJ1-2; the D is unclear. Germline CDR1 GTSNPN, CDR2 SVGIG (reference sequence). CDR3 size: 11 residues. V lost 2 bases, J lost 8 bases, and 9 bases lay in between. In DNA, the CDR3 is TGTGCCTGGAGTAAAAGCAGGGGCTACACCTTC. Translating it yields CAWSKSRGYTF.

The CDR3 DNA reads as TGTGCCAGCAGTCAGGACTACCTTTACTACAATGAGCAGTTCTTC. Its translation is CASSQDYLYYNEQFF. The chain combines TRBV6-5 with TRBJ2-1; D is perhaps TRBD2 (6 bases). Germline V gives CDR1 MNHEY, CDR2 SVGAGI. This CDR3 is 15 amino acids long. Trimming took off 5 bases at V and 3 bases at J, with 14 bases between the two ends.

V gene TRBV12-5 combines with J gene TRBJ2-5, with TRBD1 identical over 8 bases. The length of the CDR3 is 17 residues. Germline V gene data show CDR1 as LGHNT and CDR2 as FRNRAP. With 0 bases clipped from V and 7 bases from J, the junction kept 13 bases outside the gene matches. The CDR3 reads CASGLVLGQVIEGTQYF. The CDR3 DNA sequence: TGTGCTAGTGGTTTGGTACTGGGACAGGTGATAGAAGGGACCCAGTACTTC. The whole variable domain, filled in from reference TRBV12-5 and TRBJ2-5, reads DARVTQTPRHKVTEMGQEVTMRCQPILGHNTVFWYRQTMMQGLELLAYFRNRAPLDDSGMPKDRFSAEMPDATLATLKIQPSEPRDSAVYFCASGLVLGQVIEGTQYFGPGTRLLVL.

The V and J genes are TRBV11-2 and TRBJ1-1; D remains unclear. This CDR3 contains 16 residues. V was shortened by 3 bases and J by 4 bases, with 18 bases between the two germline ends. Germline V gene sequence: CDR1 SGHAT, CDR2 FQNNGV. CDR3 in amino acids: CASSLGSGELSTEAFF. The CDR3 nucleotides read TGTGCCAGCAGCTTGGGGAGCGGGGAATTGAGCACTGAAGCTTTCTTT.

The chain employs TRBV4-3 and TRBJ2-5, with D maybe TRBD1 (6 bases). Germline values: CDR1 LGHNA, CDR2 YSLEER. V was clipped by 1 base and J by 2 bases, with 14 bases between them. The CDR3 covers 16 residues. CDR3 loop: CASSQGGTGWQETQYF. The CDR3 coding sequence is TGCGCCAGCAGCCAAGGGGGTACAGGGTGGCAAGAGACCCAGTACTTC.

The rearrangement links TRBV2 to TRBJ1-5, with a weak D call TRBD1 (5 bases). V was clipped by 4 bases and J by 5 bases, with 15 bases between them. Germline CDR1 is SNHLY and CDR2 is FYNNEI. This CDR3 contains 15 residues. DNA for the CDR3: TGTGCCAGCAGTGGCATTATTATGGGGCATCAGCCCCAGCATTTT. Translated: CASSGIIMGHQPQHF.

V gene TRBV14 combines with J gene TRBJ1-2; tentatively, D is TRBD1 (5 bases). V dropped 0 bases and J dropped 0 bases, with 8 bases sitting between them. This CDR3 has 15 amino acids. From germline, CDR1 is SGHDN and CDR2 FVKESK. The CDR3 is CASSQETTANYGYTF. The CDR3 nucleotides read TGTGCCAGCAGCCAAGAAACGACAGCTAACTATGGCTACACCTTC.

The chain links TRBV27 to TRBJ1-3, with TRBD1 matching 7 bases. The germline gives CDR1 MNHEY, CDR2 SMNVEV (reference sequence). V lost 6 bases to trimming and J lost 0 bases; unmatched junction nucleotides: 5. The CDR3 extends over 15 amino acids. As DNA, the CDR3 is TGTGCCAGCAGCGGGACAGCTAACTCTGGAAACACCATATATTTT. It encodes CASSGTANSGNTIYF.

V and J are TRBV5-1 and TRBJ2-7; 10 bases align to TRBD2. After removal of 0 bases from V and 5 bases from J, the junction contained 2 bases not matched to a gene. The V gene's germline CDR1 is SGHRS and CDR2 YFSETQ. CDR3 length equals 14 residues. This CDR3 reads CASSLALAGDEQYF. CDR3 bases: TGCGCCAGCAGCTTGGCCCTAGCGGGAGACGAGCAGTACTTC.

DNA of the CDR3: TGTGCCAGCAGCCGGGGGGCAGATACGCAGTATTTT. Its translation is CASSRGADTQYF. J is TRBJ2-3 and V is TRBV12-3 or TRBV12-4, with TRBD2 matching over 7 bases. The ends lost 6 bases at V and 4 bases at J; junction bases unmatched: 1. The CDR3 is 12 amino acids.

The V gene is TRBV7-9, the J gene TRBJ1-2; D not resolved. V was clipped by 2 bases and J by 4 bases, with 5 bases between them. The CDR3 spans 12 residues. In germline, CDR1 is SEHNR, CDR2 FQNEAQ (reference sequence). The DNA for the CDR3 is TGTGCCAGCAGCTTATACAGCTATGGCTACACCTTC. Residues: CASSLYSYGYTF.

V usage is TRBV5-4 and J usage is TRBJ2-1; 11 nucleotides match TRBD2. The CDR3 is 17 residues long. Germline V lookup: CDR1 SGHNT, CDR2 YYREEE (reference sequence). The junction had 10 bases not matched to a gene; V was cut back by 0 bases and J by 8 bases. CDR3: CASSLGGTSGRVDEQFF. The CDR3 DNA sequence: TGTGCCAGCAGCTTGGGAGGTACTAGCGGGAGAGTCGATGAGCAGTTCTTC.

The chain recombines TRBV29-1 with TRBJ2-1; TRBD1 agrees at 11 bases. The CDR3 spans 14 residues. Germline lookup yields CDR1 SQVTM and CDR2 ANQGSEA. The V and J ends lost 6 bases and 4 bases, in that order; junction bases with no gene match: 5. The CDR3 loop is CSVAGTGGYNEQFF. The CDR3 DNA reads TGCAGCGTGGCCGGGACAGGGGGATACAATGAGCAGTTCTTC.

V gene TRBV3-1 (or the pseudogene TRBV3-2) combines with J gene TRBJ2-1; TRBD1 aligns across 8 bases. Germline values: CDR1 LGHDT, CDR2 YNNKEL (reference sequence). The CDR3 extends over 17 amino acids. Trimming at V came to 5 bases and at J to 7 bases, leaving 16 bases not matched to a gene. The CDR3 loop reads CASSGEQGVRWENEQFF. For the CDR3, the DNA is TGTGCCAGCAGCGGCGAACAGGGGGTGCGGTGGGAGAATGAGCAGTTCTTC.

The chain couples TRBV19 to TRBJ1-2; possibly TRBD1 for D (5 bases). V dropped 1 base and J dropped 3 bases, with 12 bases sitting between them. The CDR3 is 15 amino acids. Germline values: CDR1 LNHDA, CDR2 SQIVND (reference sequence). The CDR3 DNA sequence: TGTGCCAGTAGTATAGCCCCAGGGCGCTACTATGGCTACACCTTC. Translation: CASSIAPGRYYGYTF.

The chain links TRBV5-6 to TRBJ2-7; tentatively, D is TRBD1 (6 bases). Germline CDR1 and CDR2: SGHDT and YYEEEE. Trimming removed 0 bases at V and 0 bases at J, with 16 bases between. This CDR3 spans 17 amino acids. CDR3 in amino acids: CASSLGSSRGSSYEQYF. CDR3 coding DNA: TGTGCCAGCAGCTTGGGTTCCTCCAGGGGTAGCTCCTACGAGCAGTACTTC.